This TCR beta chain was recorded in a study of a mutant IDH1 vaccine in newly diagnosed glioma. Whole-study context: Before enrollment, patients got radiotherapy alone, temozolomide alone, or mostly the combination. Points from the study as a whole: Among patients, 90% to 95% showed immune responses induced by the vaccine. No link was apparently found between pseudoprogression and changes in top peripheral T cell clonotypes.

V lost 10 bases, J lost 7 bases, and 13 bases lay in between. Germline CDR1 and CDR2: MGHDK and SYGVNS. The CDR3 spans 12 residues. Time point in this sample: week 5, during vaccination. A single vaccine dose contained 300 ug of mutant IDH1 20-mer peptide, and topical imiquimod was used with it. Sequencing was performed with immunoSEQ multiplex PCR; in TCRdb, only in-frame clones are kept and a portion is missing. The sample holds around 46,000 clones; approximately 78% are singletons and the top ten take roughly 5%. As regards this clone: Its antigen is as yet unknown.

The source was PBMCs, collected from a glioma patient whose treatment included an IDH1 peptide vaccine. The TCR sequence derives from a man aged 50 to 60 with glioma. The chain recombines TRBV25-1 with TRBJ1-4; D ambiguous. CDR3 nucleotides: TGTGCCAACTTGACCGCGGGTGAAAAACTGTTTTTT. This translates into CANLTAGEKLFF. Based on the CDR3 plus reference TRBV25-1 and TRBJ1-4, the full variable domain is EADIYQTPRYLVIGTGKKITLECSQTMGHDKMYWYQQDPGMELHLIHYSYGVNSTEKGDLSSESTVSRIRTEHFPLTLESARPSHTSQYLCANLTAGEKLFFGSGTQLSVL.